A single TCR beta chain is shown here with its context. Its specificity is unknown. Time point noted: cycle 4 day 1 (C4D1), after 6 weeks of nivolumab. Brentuximab vedotin exposure varied, and every patient relapsed after autologous stem cell transplantation. Germline CDR1 and CDR2: LNHDA and SQIVND (reference sequence). J lost 4 bases, V lost 2 bases, and 7 bases had no gene match. This CDR3 comprises 16 residues. The record originates from a study of PD-1 blockade in classical Hodgkin lymphoma. Findings and limits, study-wide: The authors have not defined what causes the repertoire differences, possibly disease activity or prior therapy. It was CD4+ TCR diversity, not CD8+, that rose significantly by C4D1. Newly diagnosed patients were reported to exhibit reduced baseline TCR diversity relative to healthy donors.

Profiled with immunoSEQ multiplex PCR; TCRdb holds only in-frame clones, not every one. The data show about 27,000 clones, over 55% seen once. This sequence joins TRBV19 and TRBJ2-5, with 10 positions matching TRBD1. The sequence was obtained from a human donor with classical Hodgkin lymphoma. Material: peripheral blood mononuclear cells (PBMCs), obtained before the fourth cycle of nivolumab. For the CDR3, the DNA is TGTGCCAGTAGTATAAAGTTTGGGACAGGGGCAGAGACCCAGTACTTC. It encodes CASSIKFGTGAETQYF.